Shown below are 3 T cell receptor beta chains from a single sample sequenced in a study of control samples from healthy donors and cancer patients. Assay used: immunoSEQ multiplex PCR; TCRdb lists only in-frame clones, some missing. Of approximately 170,000 clones listed, around 90% are singletons. The specimen sequenced was blood. Receptor source: a woman aged 45 to 65 in good health.

The sample holds one count of this clone. The chain carries TRBV7-2 and TRBJ2-1, with D unresolved. The CDR3 is 11 residues long. Trimming shortened V by 5 bases and J by 12 bases, and 11 bases separated the two germline ends. Germline V gene sequence: CDR1 SGHTA, CDR2 FQGNSA. The CDR3 bases are TGTGCCAGCAGCCGCGCCTCGGTGCAGTTCTTC. It encodes CASSRASVQFF.

This chain connects TRBV4-3 to TRBJ2-2, with D perhaps TRBD1 or TRBD2 (6 bases each). Trimming pared 0 bases from V and 2 bases from J, leaving 13 bases between. The CDR3 spans 17 residues. From germline, CDR1 is LGHNA and CDR2 YSLEER. CDR3 DNA sequence: TGCGCCAGCAGCCAAGATTTATCCGGGGGCAACACCGGGGAGCTGTTTTTT. Amino acid sequence: CASSQDLSGGNTGELFF.

The chain links TRBV7-6 to TRBJ2-2; D call uncertain. Germline V gene lookup returns CDR1 SGHVS and CDR2 FNYEAQ. Trimming removed 1 base from V and 6 bases from J, with 12 bases in between. This CDR3 contains 15 residues. CDR3 nucleotides: TGTGCCAGCAGCTTAGGAACCCCCGGCTCCGGGGAGCTGTTTTTT. Protein product: CASSLGTPGSGELFF.